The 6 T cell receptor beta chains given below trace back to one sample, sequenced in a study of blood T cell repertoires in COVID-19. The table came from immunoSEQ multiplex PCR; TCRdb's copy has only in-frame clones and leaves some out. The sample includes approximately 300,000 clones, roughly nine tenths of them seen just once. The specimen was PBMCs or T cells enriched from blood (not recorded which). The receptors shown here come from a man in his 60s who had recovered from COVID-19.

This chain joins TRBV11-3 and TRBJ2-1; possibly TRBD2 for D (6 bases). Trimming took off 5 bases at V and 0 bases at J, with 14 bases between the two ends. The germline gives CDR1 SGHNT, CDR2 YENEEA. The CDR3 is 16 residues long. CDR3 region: CASSPTAGNSYNEQFF. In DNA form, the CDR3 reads TGTGCCAGCAGCCCCACTGCGGGGAACTCCTACAATGAGCAGTTCTTC.

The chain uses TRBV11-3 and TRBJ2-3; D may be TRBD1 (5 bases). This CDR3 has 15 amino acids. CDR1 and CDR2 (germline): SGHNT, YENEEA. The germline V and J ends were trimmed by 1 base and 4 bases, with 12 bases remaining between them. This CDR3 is CASSLGTTLADTQYF. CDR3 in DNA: TGTGCCAGCAGCTTAGGGACAACGCTGGCAGATACGCAGTATTTT.

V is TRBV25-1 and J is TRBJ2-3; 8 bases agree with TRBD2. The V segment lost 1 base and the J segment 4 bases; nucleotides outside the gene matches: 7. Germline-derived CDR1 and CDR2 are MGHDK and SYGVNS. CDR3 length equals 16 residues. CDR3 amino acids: CASSEWGAGDSDTQYF. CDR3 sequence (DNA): TGTGCCAGCAGTGAATGGGGAGCGGGAGACTCAGATACGCAGTATTTT.

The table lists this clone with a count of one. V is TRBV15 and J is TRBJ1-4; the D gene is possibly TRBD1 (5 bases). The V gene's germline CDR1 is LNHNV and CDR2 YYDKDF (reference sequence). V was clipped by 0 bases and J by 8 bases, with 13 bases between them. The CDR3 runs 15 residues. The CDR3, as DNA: TGTGCCACCAGCAGAGATTCAGGGAGGGGAGAAAAACTGTTTTTT. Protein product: CATSRDSGRGEKLFF.

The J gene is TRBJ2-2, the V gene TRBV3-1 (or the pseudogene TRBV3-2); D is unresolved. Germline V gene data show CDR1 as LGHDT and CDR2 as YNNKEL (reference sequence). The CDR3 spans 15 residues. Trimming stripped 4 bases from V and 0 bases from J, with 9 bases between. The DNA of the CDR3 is TGTGCCAGCAGCCCCAGGTCTACGAACACCGGGGAGCTGTTTTTT. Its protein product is CASSPRSTNTGELFF.

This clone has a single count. Written as DNA, the CDR3 is TGTGCCAGCAGTAAAAAGACAGGGATGAGCAATCAGCCCCAGCATTTT. Translation: CASSKKTGMSNQPQHF. This chain joins TRBV27 and TRBJ1-5, with 7 bases matching TRBD1. J was trimmed by 1 base and V by 5 bases; bases with no gene match: 8. Germline V lookup: CDR1 MNHEY, CDR2 SMNVEV (reference sequence). The CDR3 is 16 residues long.